This entry describes one T cell receptor beta chain. Antigen unknown. PCR was performed a second time for roughly 7 to 12 cycles using a sample-barcoded 5' primer and a J-beta primer mix. MiXCR was run by TCRdb on the 5' RACE reads, yielding one entry per CDR3 protein. The table lists more than 1 million distinct CDR3 sequences, over 35% of them singletons. This specimen belongs to a study of blood T cells in healthy people across ages. Findings and caveats of the study: The diversity estimates, figures obtained from one million T cells, were considered underestimates. No conclusive comparison of naive versus antigen-experienced cells was possible with unsorted PBMCs. Naive T cell percentage by flow cytometry tracked strongly with beta diversity. Donor CMV status was unknown, possibly confounding expanded clonotype changes.

The germline CDR1 and CDR2 sequences are SGHRS and YFSETQ. J was trimmed by 5 bases and V by 0 bases; bases with no gene match: 4. This CDR3 region has 15 residues. The V gene is TRBV5-1, the J gene TRBJ2-3, with TRBD2 identical over 9 bases. The sample comprised blood. The TCR sequence derives from an older woman in good health. The CDR3 loop is CASSLVAGEEDTQYF. In nucleotides, the CDR3 is TGCGCCAGCAGCTTGGTAGCGGGAGAAGAAGATACGCAGTATTTT.